Listed below are T cell receptor beta chains from one sample, sequenced in a study of T cell responses to AZD1222 COVID-19 vaccine. Only in-frame clones appear in the TCRdb table, and some are missing; sequencing was by immunoSEQ multiplex PCR. This repertoire shows some 140,000 clones, 80% to 90% found once; its top ten account for 5.5% to 6%. Sequencing used peripheral blood, obtained on day 0 of MenACWY control vaccination. The receptors here all came from an adult in good health. Each CDR3 is given with its conserved first and last residue. Fields, in order: CDR3 DNA, CDR3 protein, J gene, clone size, D gene, V gene. D genes are given only for firm matches. Clone size, where shown, is once, few, many, or a class for clones that have expanded.

DNA: TGCGCCAGCAGTTCGGGACACCTAATCTCTGGAAACACCATATATTTT
CDR3: CASSSGHLISGNTIYF
J: TRBJ1-3
size: .
D: .
V: TRBV10-1

DNA: TGTGCCAGCAGCTTGGCCCGCAGGGAAACGGATCAGCCCCAGCATTTT
CDR3: CASSLARRETDQPQHF
J: TRBJ1-5
size: few
D: .
V: TRBV5-4

DNA: TGTGCCAGCAGCTCTGGGACTAGCGGGAGCATCAATGAGCAGTTCTTC
CDR3: CASSSGTSGSINEQFF
J: TRBJ2-1
size: .
D: TRBD2
V: TRBV11-3

DNA: TGTGCCAGCAGTGCAGGGGGTCGGGCCAATGAGCAGTTCTTC
CDR3: CASSAGGRANEQFF
J: TRBJ2-1
size: .
D: TRBD1
V: TRBV2

DNA: TGCGCCAGCAGCTTACTAGCGGGAGAAGAGACCCAGTACTTC
CDR3: CASSLLAGEETQYF
J: TRBJ2-5
size: .
D: TRBD2
V: TRBV5-1

DNA: TGTGCCAGCAGCCACTCGCCGGGGAGGGTACGGAGCGAGCAGTACTTC
CDR3: CASSHSPGRVRSEQYF
J: TRBJ2-7
size: .
D: TRBD2
V: TRBV4-2

DNA: TGCGCCAGCAGCACAGGGCTGGGGTTTGCCGACTATGGCTACACCTTC
CDR3: CASSTGLGFADYGYTF
J: TRBJ1-2
size: many
D: .
V: TRBV5-1

DNA: TGTGCCAGCAGTTTAGACAGGGTCTCCTACGAGCAGTACTTC
CDR3: CASSLDRVSYEQYF
J: TRBJ2-7
size: .
D: TRBD1
V: TRBV27

DNA: TGTGCCAGCAGCTTGGGTGGGAAGGGAACCGGGGAGCTGTTTTTT
CDR3: CASSLGGKGTGELFF
J: TRBJ2-2
size: .
D: .
V: TRBV5-4

DNA: TGTGCCAGCTCCCGAGGGTCCGCTGTAAACACCATATATTTT
CDR3: CASSRGSAVNTIYF
J: TRBJ1-3
size: .
D: .
V: TRBV6-5

DNA: TGTGCCAGCAGTGTTCGCTCTGGGGCCAACGTCCTGACTTTC
CDR3: CASSVRSGANVLTF
J: TRBJ2-6
size: once
D: .
V: TRBV2

DNA: TGCGCCAGCAGCCGTACAGGGGGCTCCTACGAGCAGTACTTC
CDR3: CASSRTGGSYEQYF
J: TRBJ2-7
size: .
D: TRBD1
V: TRBV5-1

DNA: TGTGCCAGCAGCTCGGGACTCGAGCAGTACTTC
CDR3: CASSSGLEQYF
J: TRBJ2-7
size: .
D: .
V: TRBV11-3

DNA: TGTGCCAGCAGCTTGGACCCAGTGGCGGGCTACACCTTC
CDR3: CASSLDPVAGYTF
J: TRBJ1-2
size: .
D: .
V: TRBV5-5

DNA: TGTGCCAGCAGCTTAACCGGGCCAGGGTTGAACACTGAAGCTTTCTTT
CDR3: CASSLTGPGLNTEAFF
J: TRBJ1-1
size: .
D: .
V: TRBV7-3

DNA: TGTGCCACCACCGGGTCTCGGTTTTCGGGAAAACTGTTTTTT
CDR3: CATTGSRFSGKLFF
J: TRBJ1-4
size: .
D: .
V: TRBV3-1/TRBV3-2

DNA: TGCGCCAGCAGCTTGGAGGGGTTTGAGACCCAGTACTTC
CDR3: CASSLEGFETQYF
J: TRBJ2-5
size: .
D: .
V: TRBV5-1

DNA: TGTGCCAGCAGCTTAGGGAAATCACCCCTCCACTTT
CDR3: CASSLGKSPLHF
J: TRBJ1-6
size: .
D: .
V: TRBV7-9

DNA: TGCGCCAGCAGCTTGGGCCCGGGGGCGAACACTGAAGCTTTCTTT
CDR3: CASSLGPGANTEAFF
J: TRBJ1-1
size: .
D: .
V: TRBV5-1

DNA: TGCGCCAGCAGTGAGTCAAGGACACATAGCAATCAGCCCCAGCATTTT
CDR3: CASSESRTHSNQPQHF
J: TRBJ1-5
size: .
D: .
V: TRBV10-2

DNA: TGTGCCAGCAGTGAACTGGGGCCCGGCACCATATATTTT
CDR3: CASSELGPGTIYF
J: TRBJ1-3
size: few
D: .
V: TRBV6-1

DNA: TGCGCCAGCAGCCCACTTACAGGGGAAGAGACCCAGTACTTC
CDR3: CASSPLTGEETQYF
J: TRBJ2-5
size: once
D: TRBD1
V: TRBV5-1

DNA: TGCAGCGTTGTAACTAGCGGGCAAGGGGAGACCCAGTACTTC
CDR3: CSVVTSGQGETQYF
J: TRBJ2-5
size: .
D: TRBD2
V: TRBV29-1

DNA: TGTGCCAGCAGCTTGAATAGTCAGGGGGGTCAGCCCCAGCATTTT
CDR3: CASSLNSQGGQPQHF
J: TRBJ1-5
size: .
D: TRBD1
V: TRBV5-5

DNA: TGTGCCAGCAGCTTAGGTCCCCCCCAAGCGGGGTTCCAAAACATTCAGTACTTC
CDR3: CASSLGPPQAGFQNIQYF
J: TRBJ2-4
size: .
D: TRBD2
V: TRBV7-2

DNA: TGTGCCAGCAGCTTTGAGGGGGCGGATACGCAGTATTTT
CDR3: CASSFEGADTQYF
J: TRBJ2-3
size: .
D: TRBD1
V: TRBV7-9

DNA: TGTGCCAGCAGCGTGGGTCAGCAGGGCGCCGGGGCCAACGTCCTGACTTTC
CDR3: CASSVGQQGAGANVLTF
J: TRBJ2-6
size: .
D: .
V: TRBV9

DNA: TGTGCCAGCAGCTTCTGGGTAGGCGAGCAGTACTTC
CDR3: CASSFWVGEQYF
J: TRBJ2-7
size: .
D: .
V: TRBV5-6

DNA: TGTGCCAGCAGCTCGCTTGGGCAGAGGGAGACCCAGTACTTC
CDR3: CASSSLGQRETQYF
J: TRBJ2-5
size: .
D: .
V: TRBV11-2

DNA: TGCGCCAGCAGCTTAGTAGCGGGGCTTAGCTCCTACAATGAGCAGTTCTTC
CDR3: CASSLVAGLSSYNEQFF
J: TRBJ2-1
size: .
D: TRBD2
V: TRBV5-1

DNA: TGTGCCAGCAGCTCCCGGGACAGGGGTGAAAAACTGTTTTTT
CDR3: CASSSRDRGEKLFF
J: TRBJ1-4
size: .
D: TRBD1
V: TRBV7-8

DNA: TGTGCCAGCAGGACCCTTGGAGGGAGTACTCAGCCCCAGCATTTT
CDR3: CASRTLGGSTQPQHF
J: TRBJ1-5
size: .
D: .
V: TRBV28

DNA: TGTGCCAGCAGCTTGGCCTACAGGACGTCTAGGGATGAGCAGTTCTTC
CDR3: CASSLAYRTSRDEQFF
J: TRBJ2-1
size: .
D: .
V: TRBV5-6

DNA: TGTGCCAGCAGCGCCGGACTTGGTGGGACTCTCTCCTACGAGCAGTACTTC
CDR3: CASSAGLGGTLSYEQYF
J: TRBJ2-7
size: .
D: .
V: TRBV9

DNA: TGCGCCAGCAGCCAAGGGAGGGGGCCCAACAATGAGCAGTTCTTC
CDR3: CASSQGRGPNNEQFF
J: TRBJ2-1
size: .
D: .
V: TRBV4-1

DNA: TGTGCCAGCAGTTCGACTAGCGGAGATACGCAGTATTTT
CDR3: CASSSTSGDTQYF
J: TRBJ2-3
size: .
D: TRBD2
V: TRBV12-3/TRBV12-4

DNA: TGTGCCAGCAGCCAAGATGGGGGTGGCTACACCTTC
CDR3: CASSQDGGGYTF
J: TRBJ1-2
size: .
D: .
V: TRBV3-1/TRBV3-2

DNA: TGTGCCAGCAGTGAATATCGGGGACAGGCAAGTGGCTACACCTTC
CDR3: CASSEYRGQASGYTF
J: TRBJ1-2
size: .
D: TRBD1
V: TRBV25-1

DNA: TGTGCCAGCAGTTTAACCTGGTCGGATACGCAGTATTTT
CDR3: CASSLTWSDTQYF
J: TRBJ2-3
size: .
D: .
V: TRBV28

DNA: TGTGCCAGCAGTTTACGCAGGGAGGAGACCCAGTACTTC
CDR3: CASSLRREETQYF
J: TRBJ2-5
size: .
D: .
V: TRBV27

DNA: TGTGCCAGCAGTTTAAGTTTCGGGGAGCTGTTTTTT
CDR3: CASSLSFGELFF
J: TRBJ2-2
size: .
D: .
V: TRBV27

DNA: TGCGCCAGCAGCCAGGGACTAGCGGGGGGCACAGATACGCAGTATTTT
CDR3: CASSQGLAGGTDTQYF
J: TRBJ2-3
size: .
D: TRBD2
V: TRBV5-1

DNA: TGTGCCAGCAGTTTAGGACAGGGTAATTTTCGGGAGACCCAGTACTTC
CDR3: CASSLGQGNFRETQYF
J: TRBJ2-5
size: .
D: TRBD1
V: TRBV5-6

DNA: TGCAGCGTTGGGAGGGGGGCTAATGAAAAACTGTTTTTT
CDR3: CSVGRGANEKLFF
J: TRBJ1-4
size: .
D: .
V: TRBV29-1